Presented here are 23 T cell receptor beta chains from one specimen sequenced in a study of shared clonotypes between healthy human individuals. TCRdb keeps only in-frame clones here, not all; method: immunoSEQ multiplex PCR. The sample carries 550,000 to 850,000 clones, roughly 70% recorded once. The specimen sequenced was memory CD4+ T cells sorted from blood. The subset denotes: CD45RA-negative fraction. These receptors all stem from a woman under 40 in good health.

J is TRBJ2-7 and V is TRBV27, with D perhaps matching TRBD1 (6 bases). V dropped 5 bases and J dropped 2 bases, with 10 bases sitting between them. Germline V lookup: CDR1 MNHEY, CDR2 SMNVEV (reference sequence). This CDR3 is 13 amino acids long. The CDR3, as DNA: TGTGCCAGCAGTCTGCAGGGGACCTACGAGCAGTACTTC. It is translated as CASSLQGTYEQYF.

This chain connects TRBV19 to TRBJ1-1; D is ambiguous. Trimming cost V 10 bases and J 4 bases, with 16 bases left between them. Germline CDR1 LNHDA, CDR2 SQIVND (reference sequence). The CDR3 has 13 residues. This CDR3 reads CATQTPLGTEAFF. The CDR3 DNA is TGTGCCACTCAGACACCTTTGGGCACTGAAGCTTTCTTT.

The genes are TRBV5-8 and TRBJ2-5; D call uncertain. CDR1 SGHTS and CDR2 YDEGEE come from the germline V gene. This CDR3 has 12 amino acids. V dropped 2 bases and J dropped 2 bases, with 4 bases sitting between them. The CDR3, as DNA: TGTGCCAGCAGCTTCCCACAAGAGACCCAGTACTTC. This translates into CASSFPQETQYF.

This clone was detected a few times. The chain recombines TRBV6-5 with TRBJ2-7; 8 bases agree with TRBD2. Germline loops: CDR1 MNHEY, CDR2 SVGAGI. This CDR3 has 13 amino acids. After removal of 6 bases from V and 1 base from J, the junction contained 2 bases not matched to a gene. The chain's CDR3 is CASRSGGSYEQYF. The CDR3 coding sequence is TGTGCCAGCAGGTCGGGGGGGTCCTACGAGCAGTACTTC.

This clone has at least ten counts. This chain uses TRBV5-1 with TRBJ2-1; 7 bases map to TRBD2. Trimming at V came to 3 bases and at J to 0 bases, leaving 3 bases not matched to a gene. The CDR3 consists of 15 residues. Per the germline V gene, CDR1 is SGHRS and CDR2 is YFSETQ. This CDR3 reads CASSSERGSYNEQFF. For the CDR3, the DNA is TGCGCCAGCAGCTCGGAGCGGGGCTCCTACAATGAGCAGTTCTTC.

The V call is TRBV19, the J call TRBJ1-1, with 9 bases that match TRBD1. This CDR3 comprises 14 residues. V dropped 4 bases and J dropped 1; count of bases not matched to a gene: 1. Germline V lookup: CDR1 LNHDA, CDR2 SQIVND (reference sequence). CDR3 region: CASSKDRGNTEAFF. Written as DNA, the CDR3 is TGTGCCAGTAGTAAGGACAGGGGGAACACTGAAGCTTTCTTT.

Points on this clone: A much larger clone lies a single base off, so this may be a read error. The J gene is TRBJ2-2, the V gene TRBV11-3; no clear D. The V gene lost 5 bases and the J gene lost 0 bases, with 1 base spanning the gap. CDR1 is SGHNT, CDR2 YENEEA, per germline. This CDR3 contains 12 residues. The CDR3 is CASSTNTGELFF. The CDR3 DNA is TGTGCCAGCAGCACGAACACCGGGGAGCTGTTTTTT.

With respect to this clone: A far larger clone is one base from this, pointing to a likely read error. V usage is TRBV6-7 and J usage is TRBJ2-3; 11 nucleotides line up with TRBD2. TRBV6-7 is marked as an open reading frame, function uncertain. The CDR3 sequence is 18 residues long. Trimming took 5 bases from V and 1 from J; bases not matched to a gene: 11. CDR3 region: CASSQLLAGEPCTDTQYF. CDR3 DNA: TGTGCCAGCAGTCAGTTACTAGCGGGAGAGCCCTGCACAGATACGCAGTATTTT.

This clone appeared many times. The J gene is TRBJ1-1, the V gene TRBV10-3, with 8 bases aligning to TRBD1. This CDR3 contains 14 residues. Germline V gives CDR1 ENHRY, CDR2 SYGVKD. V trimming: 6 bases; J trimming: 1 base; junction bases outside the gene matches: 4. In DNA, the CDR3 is TGTGCCATCAGAGGTGGACAGGGGAACACTGAAGCTTTCTTT. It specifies CAIRGGQGNTEAFF.

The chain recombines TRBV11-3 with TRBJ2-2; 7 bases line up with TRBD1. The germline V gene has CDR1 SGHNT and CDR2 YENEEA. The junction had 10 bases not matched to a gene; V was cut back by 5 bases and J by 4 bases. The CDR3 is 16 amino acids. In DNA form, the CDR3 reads TGTGCCAGCAGCCGACGACAGGGAAGGGGCACCGGGGAGCTGTTTTTT. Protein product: CASSRRQGRGTGELFF. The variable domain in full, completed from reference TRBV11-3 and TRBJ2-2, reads EAGVVQSPRYKIIEKKQPVAFWCNPISGHNTLYWYLQNLGQGPELLIRYENEEAVDDSQLPKDRFSAERLKGVDSTLKIQPAELGDSAVYLCASSRRQGRGTGELFFGEGSRLTVL.

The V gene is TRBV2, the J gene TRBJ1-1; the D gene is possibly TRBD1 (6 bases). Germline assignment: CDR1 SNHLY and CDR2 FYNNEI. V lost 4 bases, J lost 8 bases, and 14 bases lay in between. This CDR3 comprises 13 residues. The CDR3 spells CASSVQQGAEAFF. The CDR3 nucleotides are TGTGCCAGCAGTGTTCAACAGGGTGCCGAAGCTTTCTTT.

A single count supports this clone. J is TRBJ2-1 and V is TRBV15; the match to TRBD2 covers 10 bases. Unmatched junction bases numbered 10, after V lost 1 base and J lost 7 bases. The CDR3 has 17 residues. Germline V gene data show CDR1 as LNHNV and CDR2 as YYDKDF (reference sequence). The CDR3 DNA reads TGTGCCACCAGCAGAGCACTAGCGGGATTTAGCGGTAATGAGCAGTTCTTC. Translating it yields CATSRALAGFSGNEQFF.

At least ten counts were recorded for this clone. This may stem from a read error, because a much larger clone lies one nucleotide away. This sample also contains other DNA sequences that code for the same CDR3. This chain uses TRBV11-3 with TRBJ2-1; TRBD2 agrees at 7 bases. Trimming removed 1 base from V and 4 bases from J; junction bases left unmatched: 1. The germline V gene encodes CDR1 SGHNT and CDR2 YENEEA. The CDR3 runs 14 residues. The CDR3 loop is CASSLAGGYNEQFF. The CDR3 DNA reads TGTGCCAGCAGCTTAGCGGGAGGTTACAATGAGCAGTTCTTC.

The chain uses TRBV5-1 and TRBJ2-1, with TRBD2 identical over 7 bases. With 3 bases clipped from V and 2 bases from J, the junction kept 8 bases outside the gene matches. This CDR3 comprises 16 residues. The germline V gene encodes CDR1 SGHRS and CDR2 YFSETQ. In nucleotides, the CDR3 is TGCGCCAGCAGCTCGGGCGGGGCGGGAGCCTACAATGAGCAGTTCTTC. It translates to CASSSGGAGAYNEQFF.

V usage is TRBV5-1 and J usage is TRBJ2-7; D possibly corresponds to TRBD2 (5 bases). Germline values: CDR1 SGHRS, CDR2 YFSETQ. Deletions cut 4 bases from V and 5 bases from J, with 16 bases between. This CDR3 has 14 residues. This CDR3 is CASSRSAGNDEQYF. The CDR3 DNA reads TGCGCCAGCAGCAGAAGCGCGGGTAATGACGAGCAGTACTTC.

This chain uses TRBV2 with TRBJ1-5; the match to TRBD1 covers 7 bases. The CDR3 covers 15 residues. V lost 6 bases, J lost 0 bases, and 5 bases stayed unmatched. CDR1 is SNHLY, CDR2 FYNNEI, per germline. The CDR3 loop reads CASSMTGHSNQPQHF. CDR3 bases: TGTGCCAGCAGCATGACAGGGCATAGCAATCAGCCCCAGCATTTT.

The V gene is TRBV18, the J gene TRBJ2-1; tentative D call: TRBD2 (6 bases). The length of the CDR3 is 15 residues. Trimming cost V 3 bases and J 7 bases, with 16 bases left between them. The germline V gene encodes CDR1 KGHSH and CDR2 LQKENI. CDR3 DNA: TGTGCCAGCTCACCGCAACCCACCCGGGGGAATGAGCAGTTCTTC. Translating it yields CASSPQPTRGNEQFF.

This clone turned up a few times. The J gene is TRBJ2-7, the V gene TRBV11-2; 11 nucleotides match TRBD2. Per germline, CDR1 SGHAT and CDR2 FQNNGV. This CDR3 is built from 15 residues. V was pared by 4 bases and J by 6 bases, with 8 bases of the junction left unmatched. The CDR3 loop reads CASSSELAGAREQYF. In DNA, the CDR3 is TGTGCCAGCAGCTCGGAACTAGCGGGAGCGCGCGAGCAGTACTTC.

The CDR3 nucleotides are TGTGCCAGCAGCTCTGGGACCCTCGGCACCTTC. Residues: CASSSGTLGTF. This rearrangement joins TRBV7-2 to TRBJ1-2; D possibly corresponds to TRBD1 (5 bases). CDR1 is SGHTA, CDR2 FQGNSA, per germline. V lost 4 bases, J lost 13 bases, and 13 bases lay in between. The CDR3 extends over 11 amino acids.

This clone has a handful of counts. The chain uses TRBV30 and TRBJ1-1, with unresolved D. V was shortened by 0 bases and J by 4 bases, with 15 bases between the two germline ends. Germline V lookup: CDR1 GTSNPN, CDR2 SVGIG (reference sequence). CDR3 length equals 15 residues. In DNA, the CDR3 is TGTGCCTGGAGTGTACCGCTCCCTCCGTCCACTGAAGCTTTCTTT. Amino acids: CAWSVPLPPSTEAFF.

The CDR3 reads CASSQIDPPEQFF. The CDR3 DNA reads TGCGCCAGCAGCCAAATAGACCCTCCCGAGCAGTTCTTC. The V gene is TRBV4-1, the J gene TRBJ2-1; D gene unclear. Germline V gives CDR1 MGHRA, CDR2 YSYEKL. The V and J ends lost 2 bases and 10 bases respectively, with 12 bases between them. This CDR3 comprises 13 residues.

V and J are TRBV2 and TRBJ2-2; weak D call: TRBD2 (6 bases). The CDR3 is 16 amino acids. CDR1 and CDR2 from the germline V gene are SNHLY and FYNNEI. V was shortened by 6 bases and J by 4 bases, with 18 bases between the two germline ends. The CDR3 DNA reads TGTGCCAGCAGAGTTCCGGGAGCGCGATCCACCGGGGAGCTGTTTTTT. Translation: CASRVPGARSTGELFF.

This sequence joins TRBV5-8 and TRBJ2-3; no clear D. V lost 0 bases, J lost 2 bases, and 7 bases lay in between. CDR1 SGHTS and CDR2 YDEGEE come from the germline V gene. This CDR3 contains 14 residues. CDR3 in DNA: TGTGCCAGCAGCTTGGGGGTCTCCACAGATACGCAGTATTTT. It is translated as CASSLGVSTDTQYF.